This TCR beta chain originates from a study of T cell responses to AZD1222 COVID-19 vaccine. Overall study results and limits: Spike-wide vaccine-associated CD4 TCRs dominated at 160-218 and 743-854. Possibly, clonal diversity was underestimated; donors were largely white British and included more females.

About this clone: The antigen remains unidentified.

Clones were sequenced by immunoSEQ multiplex PCR, and TCRdb holds only the in-frame ones, with some missing. The profile shows roughly 150,000 clones, 90% of them singletons. V was clipped by 2 bases and J by 7 bases, with 11 bases between them. Per the germline V gene, CDR1 is SGHTA and CDR2 is FQGNSA. CDR3 length equals 13 residues. Sequenced here: peripheral blood, sampled 28 days after the second AZD1222 dose. The sequence was collected from an adult who received the AZD1222 COVID-19 vaccine. This rearrangement joins TRBV7-2 to TRBJ1-2; possible D gene TRBD1, 5 bases. CDR3 sequence reads: CASSLTGGSGYTF. The DNA of the CDR3 is TGTGCCAGCAGCTTAACCGGGGGATCTGGCTACACCTTC.